This TCR beta chain appears in the sequencing data of a study of blood T cell repertoires in COVID-19. Whole-study context: The United States, Italy and Spain were the sources of the acute and convalescent COVID-19 samples.

Patients from Seattle were sampled longitudinally, starting during active infection. The authors' processing: Reference gene primers were amplified, and this amplification served to estimate nucleated cell counts. Profiling relied on immunoSEQ multiplex PCR, and the TCRdb table lists in-frame clones only, not all of them. That table is the source of V, J and clone size, and D and trimming were worked out from the DNA. The table includes roughly 250,000 clones, roughly 84% detected once. Sequenced: peripheral blood. This TCR was sampled from a person aged 70 to 85 with COVID-19, enrolled during active disease.

Written as DNA, the CDR3 is TGTGCCAGCAGCGTAGGGGCGGGGGACAGGGGGTTCTTC. Translated: CASSVGAGDRGFF. V gene TRBV9 combines with J gene TRBJ2-1; 10 nucleotides line up with TRBD1. The germline V gene encodes CDR1 SGDLS and CDR2 YYNGEE. The CDR3 length is 13 residues. V was clipped by 0 bases and J by 15 bases; unmatched bases: 6.